This T cell receptor beta chain was recorded in a study of blood T cell repertoires in COVID-19. Germline lookup yields CDR1 MDHEN and CDR2 SYDVKM. Trimming stripped 10 bases from V and 7 bases from J, with 16 bases between. The CDR3 length is 12 residues. Libraries were prepared by immunoSEQ multiplex PCR; TCRdb keeps only in-frame clonotypes and omits some of them. The sample carries about 250,000 clones, around 88% recorded once. This receptor was taken from an elderly man with acute or convalescent COVID-19. The rearrangement uses TRBV28 and TRBJ1-2, with D maybe TRBD1 (5 bases). The material sequenced was peripheral blood. The DNA of the CDR3 is TGTGCCAAAGCACAACCGGGGGGTGGCTACACCTTC. This codes for CAKAQPGGGYTF.